The rows below give T cell receptor beta chains drawn from one sample of a study of a mutant IDH1 vaccine in newly diagnosed glioma. Libraries were prepared by immunoSEQ multiplex PCR; TCRdb keeps only in-frame clonotypes and omits some of them. Here the sample spans 25,000 to 35,000 clones, 65% to 85% being singletons. The antigens for these receptors are not known. The sample was PBMCs, taken from a glioma patient whose treatment included an IDH1 peptide vaccine. These receptors were obtained from a young woman with glioma. The CDR3 runs from the conserved cysteine through the conserved F or W. Fields, in order: D gene, V gene, clone size, CDR3 length, J gene, CDR3 protein, CDR3 DNA. A D gene is named only where the DNA matches it firmly. Clone size appears in some rows only: once, few, many, or a class for an expanded clone.

d_gene: -; v_gene: TRBV5-5; abundance: -; len: 15; j_gene: TRBJ1-5; CDR3aa: CASRLQGHPNQPQHF; CDR3nt: TGTGCCAGCAGGCTTCAGGGCCACCCGAATCAGCCCCAGCATTTT
d_gene: -; v_gene: TRBV18; abundance: -; len: 16; j_gene: TRBJ2-2; CDR3aa: CASSPRPDSLTGELFF; CDR3nt: TGTGCCAGCTCACCACGGCCCGACAGCCTCACCGGGGAGCTGTTTTTT
d_gene: TRBD2; v_gene: TRBV5-4; abundance: -; len: 15; j_gene: TRBJ2-1; CDR3aa: CASSLIAGGYNEQFF; CDR3nt: TGTGCCAGCAGCTTGATAGCGGGGGGTTACAATGAGCAGTTCTTC
d_gene: TRBD1; v_gene: TRBV4-1; abundance: -; len: 17; j_gene: TRBJ2-5; CDR3aa: CASSQTGGVSYGETQYF; CDR3nt: TGCGCCAGCAGCCAAACAGGGGGCGTCAGTTACGGAGAGACCCAGTACTTC
d_gene: -; v_gene: TRBV2; abundance: -; len: 12; j_gene: TRBJ1-4; CDR3aa: CASMGPSTKLFF; CDR3nt: TGTGCCAGCATGGGACCCTCGACTAAACTGTTTTTT
d_gene: -; v_gene: TRBV5-1; abundance: -; len: 14; j_gene: TRBJ1-5; CDR3aa: CASSREGYNQPQHF; CDR3nt: TGCGCCAGCTCCCGTGAAGGATACAATCAGCCCCAGCATTTT
d_gene: -; v_gene: TRBV7-8; abundance: -; len: 15; j_gene: TRBJ1-3; CDR3aa: CASSLRGGAGNTIYF; CDR3nt: TGTGCCAGCAGCTTAAGAGGAGGGGCTGGAAACACCATATATTTT
d_gene: -; v_gene: TRBV28; abundance: -; len: 14; j_gene: TRBJ2-7; CDR3aa: CASSIRDATYEQYF; CDR3nt: TGTGCCAGCAGTATCCGGGACGCGACCTACGAGCAGTACTTC
d_gene: -; v_gene: TRBV6-5; abundance: -; len: 15; j_gene: TRBJ1-3; CDR3aa: CASSYALAAGNTIYF; CDR3nt: TGTGCCAGCAGTTATGCATTGGCAGCTGGAAACACCATATATTTT
d_gene: -; v_gene: TRBV7-8; abundance: -; len: 15; j_gene: TRBJ1-4; CDR3aa: CASSLSGAFNEKLFF; CDR3nt: TGTGCCAGCAGCTTAAGTGGGGCGTTTAATGAAAAACTGTTTTTT
d_gene: TRBD2; v_gene: TRBV6-6; abundance: -; len: 15; j_gene: TRBJ2-7; CDR3aa: CASSYSRGGSYEQYF; CDR3nt: TGTGCCAGCAGTTACTCACGGGGGGGCAGTTACGAGCAGTACTTC
d_gene: TRBD1; v_gene: TRBV30; abundance: -; len: 13; j_gene: TRBJ1-4; CDR3aa: CAWSVGTGEKLFF; CDR3nt: TGTGCCTGGAGTGTTGGGACAGGTGAAAAACTGTTTTTT
d_gene: TRBD2; v_gene: TRBV7-8; abundance: -; len: 15; j_gene: TRBJ2-5; CDR3aa: CASSLTSGSQETQYF; CDR3nt: TGTGCCAGCAGCTTGACTAGCGGGAGTCAAGAGACCCAGTACTTC
d_gene: -; v_gene: TRBV6-1; abundance: -; len: 13; j_gene: TRBJ1-1; CDR3aa: CASSEGMNTEAFF; CDR3nt: TGTGCCAGCAGTGAGGGTATGAACACTGAAGCTTTCTTT
d_gene: TRBD1; v_gene: TRBV18; abundance: -; len: 16; j_gene: TRBJ2-7; CDR3aa: CASSPTAGTGTYEQYF; CDR3nt: TGTGCCAGCTCACCAACGGCCGGGACAGGCACCTACGAGCAGTACTTC
d_gene: -; v_gene: TRBV2; abundance: -; len: 14; j_gene: TRBJ2-1; CDR3aa: CANRTALTYNEQFF; CDR3nt: TGTGCCAACCGGACAGCGCTGACCTACAATGAGCAGTTCTTC
d_gene: -; v_gene: TRBV6-6; abundance: -; len: 14; j_gene: TRBJ2-1; CDR3aa: CASSSTGQNNEQFF; CDR3nt: TGTGCCAGCAGTTCAACCGGACAGAACAATGAGCAGTTCTTC
d_gene: -; v_gene: TRBV28; abundance: -; len: 14; j_gene: TRBJ1-3; CDR3aa: CASTMEGSANTIYF; CDR3nt: TGTGCCAGCACCATGGAAGGGTCTGCAAACACCATATATTTT
d_gene: -; v_gene: TRBV5-6; abundance: -; len: 14; j_gene: TRBJ1-1; CDR3aa: CASSFGGTATEAFF; CDR3nt: TGTGCCAGCAGCTTTGGGGGGACGGCCACTGAAGCTTTCTTT
d_gene: -; v_gene: TRBV2; abundance: once; len: 13; j_gene: TRBJ2-3; CDR3aa: CASSGGLIDTQYF; CDR3nt: TGTGCCAGCAGTGGAGGGTTGATAGATACGCAGTATTTT
d_gene: -; v_gene: TRBV7-9; abundance: -; len: 10; j_gene: TRBJ2-1; CDR3aa: CATRGNEQFF; CDR3nt: TGTGCCACCAGGGGCAATGAGCAGTTCTTC
d_gene: TRBD2; v_gene: TRBV5-8; abundance: -; len: 16; j_gene: TRBJ2-1; CDR3aa: CASSPSSSGVYNEQFF; CDR3nt: TGTGCCAGCAGCCCCTCGAGTAGCGGGGTATACAATGAGCAGTTCTTC
d_gene: TRBD1; v_gene: TRBV6-5; abundance: -; len: 14; j_gene: TRBJ2-7; CDR3aa: CASRSRTGAYEQYF; CDR3nt: TGTGCCAGCAGATCTAGGACAGGGGCCTACGAGCAGTACTTC
d_gene: TRBD1; v_gene: TRBV2; abundance: -; len: 14; j_gene: TRBJ2-3; CDR3aa: CASLRRQGADTQYF; CDR3nt: TGTGCCAGCCTGCGGAGACAGGGAGCCGATACGCAGTATTTT
d_gene: TRBD2; v_gene: TRBV6-1; abundance: -; len: 15; j_gene: TRBJ2-1; CDR3aa: CASSVSGGPYNEQFF; CDR3nt: TGTGCCAGCAGTGTTAGCGGGGGCCCCTACAATGAGCAGTTCTTC
d_gene: TRBD1; v_gene: TRBV15; abundance: -; len: 15; j_gene: TRBJ1-5; CDR3aa: CATSSLQGANQPQHF; CDR3nt: TGTGCCACCAGCAGTCTACAGGGGGCGAATCAGCCCCAGCATTTT
d_gene: -; v_gene: TRBV4-3; abundance: -; len: 15; j_gene: TRBJ2-1; CDR3aa: CASSQVLREYNEQFF; CDR3nt: TGCGCCAGCAGCCAAGTCCTCAGGGAATACAATGAGCAGTTCTTC
d_gene: -; v_gene: TRBV2; abundance: -; len: 16; j_gene: TRBJ2-7; CDR3aa: CASSYYSQTADYEQYF; CDR3nt: TGTGCCAGCAGTTATTATAGCCAAACAGCGGACTACGAGCAGTACTTC
d_gene: -; v_gene: TRBV10-3; abundance: -; len: 13; j_gene: TRBJ1-1; CDR3aa: CAISASTNTEAFF; CDR3nt: TGTGCCATCAGTGCCTCTACGAACACTGAAGCTTTCTTT
d_gene: -; v_gene: TRBV7-9; abundance: -; len: 13; j_gene: TRBJ2-1; CDR3aa: CASSPRQHNEQFF; CDR3nt: TGTGCCAGCAGCCCCCGACAGCACAATGAGCAGTTCTTC
d_gene: -; v_gene: TRBV27; abundance: -; len: 16; j_gene: TRBJ1-2; CDR3aa: CATTAEVPPHFYGYTF; CDR3nt: TGTGCCACCACCGCAGAGGTCCCTCCTCATTTTTATGGCTACACCTTC
d_gene: -; v_gene: TRBV7-2; abundance: -; len: 15; j_gene: TRBJ2-7; CDR3aa: CASSLALASSYEQYF; CDR3nt: TGTGCCAGCAGCTTAGCTCTAGCGAGCTCCTACGAGCAGTACTTC
d_gene: TRBD1; v_gene: TRBV6-5; abundance: -; len: 15; j_gene: TRBJ1-5; CDR3aa: CASRPDREWYQPQHF; CDR3nt: TGTGCCAGCAGACCGGACAGGGAATGGTATCAGCCCCAGCATTTT
d_gene: -; v_gene: TRBV14; abundance: -; len: 14; j_gene: TRBJ1-1; CDR3aa: CASSQDSEGVEAFF; CDR3nt: TGTGCCAGCAGCCAAGATTCTGAGGGGGTTGAAGCTTTCTTT
d_gene: TRBD1; v_gene: TRBV18; abundance: -; len: 14; j_gene: TRBJ1-5; CDR3aa: CASSIQGGTQPQHF; CDR3nt: TGTGCCAGCTCAATACAGGGGGGTACTCAGCCCCAGCATTTT
d_gene: TRBD1; v_gene: TRBV7-2; abundance: -; len: 15; j_gene: TRBJ2-7; CDR3aa: CASSSPGTGVHEQYF; CDR3nt: TGTGCCAGCAGCAGTCCCGGGACAGGGGTCCACGAGCAGTACTTC
d_gene: TRBD1; v_gene: TRBV11-3; abundance: -; len: 16; j_gene: TRBJ1-2; CDR3aa: CASSFGPPGQGSGYTF; CDR3nt: TGTGCCAGCAGCTTCGGACCCCCGGGACAGGGCTCTGGCTACACCTTC
d_gene: TRBD1; v_gene: TRBV5-7; abundance: -; len: 18; j_gene: TRBJ2-7; CDR3aa: CASSYKDRGDSQSYEQYF; CDR3nt: TGTGCCAGCAGCTACAAAGACAGGGGAGACTCCCAAAGCTACGAGCAGTACTTC
d_gene: -; v_gene: TRBV27; abundance: -; len: 15; j_gene: TRBJ2-7; CDR3aa: CASSLRPGGKDEQYF; CDR3nt: TGTGCCAGCAGTTTAAGGCCAGGGGGGAAGGACGAGCAGTACTTC
d_gene: -; v_gene: TRBV5-1; abundance: -; len: 14; j_gene: TRBJ2-1; CDR3aa: CASSKLFRGHEQFF; CDR3nt: TGCGCCAGCAGCAAACTATTCCGCGGGCATGAGCAGTTCTTC
d_gene: -; v_gene: TRBV7-2; abundance: -; len: 13; j_gene: TRBJ1-1; CDR3aa: CASSLAVITEAFF; CDR3nt: TGTGCCAGCAGCTTAGCGGTGATCACTGAAGCTTTCTTT
d_gene: -; v_gene: TRBV6-5; abundance: -; len: 13; j_gene: TRBJ1-4; CDR3aa: CASSYFAGEKLFF; CDR3nt: TGTGCCAGCAGTTACTTCGCAGGTGAAAAACTGTTTTTT
d_gene: -; v_gene: TRBV21-1; abundance: -; len: 17; j_gene: TRBJ2-2; CDR3aa: CASRGPTGNEDTGELFF; CDR3nt: TGTGCCAGCAGAGGACCGACAGGGAACGAGGACACCGGGGAGCTGTTTTTT
d_gene: -; v_gene: TRBV30; abundance: -; len: 14; j_gene: TRBJ2-2; CDR3aa: CAWSVLGSAGELFF; CDR3nt: TGTGCCTGGAGTGTACTAGGGTCGGCCGGGGAGCTGTTTTTT
d_gene: -; v_gene: TRBV4-3; abundance: -; len: 17; j_gene: TRBJ1-5; CDR3aa: CASSQDAGPGTNQPQHF; CDR3nt: TGCGCCAGCAGTCAAGATGCCGGGCCTGGGACCAATCAGCCCCAGCATTTT